These 4 T cell receptor beta chains were sequenced from one sample in a study of T cells in Graves' hyperthyroidism and ophthalmopathy. Amplified regions were TCR beta CDR3 sequences from RNA transcripts. HTBI primers were employed in a first-round RT-PCR of the TCR CDR3. TCRdb passed the multiplex PCR reads through MiXCR, listing each CDR3 protein once. The sample has some 560,000 distinct CDR3 sequences; 15% to 18% are singletons. Sequencing was done on a sample of blood. The source of these receptors is a woman aged 25 to 39 with Graves' hyperthyroidism.

This clonotype showed up many times. The V and J genes are TRBV12-3 or TRBV12-4 and TRBJ2-5; possibly TRBD1 for D (6 bases). CDR3 length: 13 amino acids. V lost 6 bases, J lost 2 bases, and 10 bases lay in between. CDR3 loop: CASSQGSQETQYF. CDR3 DNA: TGTGCCAGCAGCCAGGGGTCTCAAGAGACCCAGTACTTC.

The sample holds one count of this clonotype. The V and J genes are TRBV6-5 and TRBJ2-3; 8 bases agree with TRBD2. The CDR3 runs 15 residues. CDR1 and CDR2 from the germline V gene are MNHEY and SVGAGI. Trimming at V came to 1 base and at J to 5 bases, leaving 5 bases not matched to a gene. CDR3 amino acids: CASSYFGRAIDTQYF. The CDR3 DNA sequence: TGTGCCAGCAGTTACTTCGGGAGGGCAATAGATACGCAGTATTTT.

This clonotype was observed many times. The chain couples TRBV20-1 to TRBJ2-3, with 7 bases identical to TRBD2. The germline V gene encodes CDR1 DFQATT and CDR2 SNEGSKA (reference sequence). CDR3 length: 13 residues. The junction had 7 bases not matched to a gene; V was cut back by 8 bases and J by 2 bases. The DNA for the CDR3 is TGCAGTTCTACTAGCGTGGTCACAGATACGCAGTATTTT. This encodes CSSTSVVTDTQYF.

This clonotype was detected many times. This chain connects TRBV30 to TRBJ1-1; D gene unclear. Germline V gives CDR1 GTSNPN, CDR2 SVGIG (reference sequence). Trimming cost V 0 bases and J 0 bases, with 8 bases left between them. This CDR3 comprises 14 residues. The CDR3 coding sequence is TGTGCCTGGAGTGTACGACCCCTGAACACTGAAGCTTTCTTT. Translated, it gives CAWSVRPLNTEAFF.